These T cell receptor beta chains were read from a single sample in a study of cytomegalovirus exposure and HLA in healthy donors. Repertoires were generated with immunoSEQ multiplex PCR, while TCRdb's copy carries only in-frame clones and drops some. The table includes approximately 170,000 clones, approximately 81% detected once. The sequenced sample was PBMCs. The source of these receptors is a male donor in good health and CMV-seronegative. Both conserved end residues are part of each CDR3. The D gene is left open where the match is weak. Rows may omit the clone size; those that give it use once, few, many or a size class.

D gene,CDR3 length,V gene,J gene,clone size,CDR3 protein,CDR3 DNA
TRBD2,16,TRBV5-1,TRBJ2-3,.,CASSLLAGGPSDTQYF,TGCGCCAGCAGCTTGCTAGCGGGGGGGCCCTCAGATACGCAGTATTTT
.,11,TRBV6-1,TRBJ1-2,.,CASSVAGRDLF,TGTGCCAGCAGTGTTGCCGGGCGGGACCTCTTC
TRBD2,16,TRBV9,TRBJ2-1,.,CASSGPRSSGTMMQFF,TGTGCCAGCAGCGGACCCCGGTCTAGCGGCACAATGATGCAGTTCTTC
TRBD2,15,TRBV5-5,TRBJ2-7,.,CASSPASGSTYEQYF,TGTGCCAGCAGCCCGGCAAGCGGGAGTACCTACGAGCAGTACTTC
.,14,TRBV9,TRBJ2-1,.,CASSATGSYNEQFF,TGTGCCAGCAGCGCGACAGGTTCCTACAATGAGCAGTTCTTC
.,12,TRBV2,TRBJ1-1,.,CASSPQNTEAFF,TGTGCCAGCAGTCCCCAGAACACTGAAGCTTTCTTT
TRBD1,16,TRBV7-2,TRBJ1-3,.,CASSLGDRPSGNTIYF,TGTGCCAGCAGCTTAGGGGACAGACCCTCTGGAAACACCATATATTTT
.,15,TRBV7-2,TRBJ2-5,.,CASSLAPERRETQYF,TGTGCCAGCAGCTTAGCCCCAGAGCGGAGGGAGACCCAGTACTTC
.,13,TRBV4-1,TRBJ1-2,.,CASSAGQPYGYTF,TGCGCCAGCAGCGCGGGTCAGCCGTATGGCTACACCTTC
.,14,TRBV27,TRBJ2-7,.,CASSLTVGPSEQYF,TGTGCCAGCAGCCTTACCGTGGGCCCCTCCGAGCAGTACTTC
TRBD1,17,TRBV7-8,TRBJ2-7,.,CASSLGGTGKITYEQYF,TGTGCCAGCAGCTTAGGCGGGACAGGGAAAATCACCTACGAGCAGTACTTC
TRBD2,20,TRBV7-3,TRBJ2-1,.,CASSPTGTSGFGSPYNEQFF,TGTGCCAGCAGCCCGACCGGGACTAGCGGTTTCGGGAGCCCCTACAATGAGCAGTTCTTC
TRBD2,15,TRBV27,TRBJ2-1,.,CASSPIAGAYNEQFF,TGTGCCAGCAGTCCGATAGCGGGAGCCTACAATGAGCAGTTCTTC
.,16,TRBV6-4,TRBJ2-1,.,CASRESGAAPYNEQFF,TGTGCCAGCAGGGAGTCTGGCGCGGCTCCCTACAATGAGCAGTTCTTC
TRBD1,15,TRBV6-1,TRBJ2-7,.,CASSGRDRVSYEQYF,TGTGCCAGCAGTGGCCGGGACAGGGTCTCCTACGAGCAGTACTTC
TRBD1,14,TRBV10-3,TRBJ1-1,few,CAISGAGGNTEAFF,TGTGCCATCAGTGGTGCAGGGGGGAACACTGAAGCTTTCTTT
TRBD1,17,TRBV4-3,TRBJ1-3,.,CASSPDVWTGTGNTIYF,TGCGCCAGCAGCCCGGACGTATGGACAGGGACTGGAAACACCATATATTTT
.,14,TRBV6-1,TRBJ2-7,.,CASSEVSRAYEQYF,TGTGCCAGCAGTGAAGTAAGCAGGGCCTACGAGCAGTACTTC
.,15,TRBV7-9,TRBJ1-5,.,CASSLGGASNQPQHF,TGTGCCAGCAGCTTGGGGGGGGCGAGCAATCAGCCCCAGCATTTT
.,16,TRBV5-5,TRBJ1-3,few,CASSLAQGPSGNTIYF,TGTGCCAGCAGCTTGGCCCAGGGCCCCTCTGGAAACACCATATATTTT
.,13,TRBV4-3,TRBJ1-2,.,CASSPTSLGGYPF,TGCGCCAGCAGCCCGACAAGCTTGGGTGGCTACCCCTTC
.,17,TRBV28,TRBJ2-7,.,CASSSYLDRTSSYEQYF,TGTGCCAGCAGTTCTTACCTTGACAGGACTAGCTCCTACGAGCAGTACTTC